The next 31 T cell receptor beta chains were all read from a single sample in a study of CD8 T cells in ankylosing spondylitis. TCRdb re-analysed the 5' RACE reads in MiXCR, keeping a single row per CDR3 protein. The repertoire has a few hundred thousand distinct CDR3 sequences, 18% of them found once; the top ten carry around a third. Sample: blood, either unsorted or a sorted T cell fraction (not recorded which). The receptors derive from a male donor with ankylosing spondylitis or in good health (not recorded which).

This clonotype was detected a few times. The chain couples TRBV10-3 to TRBJ2-7; 11 nucleotides match TRBD2. From germline, CDR1 is ENHRY and CDR2 SYGVKD. V dropped 6 bases and J dropped 0; count of bases not matched to a gene: 4. This CDR3 has 15 residues. CDR3 nucleotides: TGTGCCATCAGCTCCGGGACTAGCGGCTCCTACGAGCAGTACTTC. Protein product: CAISSGTSGSYEQYF.

This clonotype was seen ten or more times. The chain employs TRBV12-3 or TRBV12-4 and TRBJ2-2, with 7 bases fitting TRBD2. V dropped 7 bases and J dropped 4; count of bases not matched to a gene: 3. There are 13 residues in the CDR3. In DNA form, the CDR3 reads TGTGCCAGCACCGCGGGAGCCACCGGGGAGCTGTTTTTT. It specifies CASTAGATGELFF.

The chain combines TRBV7-9 with TRBJ2-1; 7 bases are shared with TRBD1. J lost 7 bases, V lost 5 bases, and 8 bases had no gene match. The CDR3 totals 14 residues. Germline CDR1 reads SEHNR; CDR2 reads FQNEAQ (reference sequence). For the CDR3, the DNA is TGTGCCAGCAGCCCCACGACAGGGTCGAATGAGCAGTTCTTC. This encodes CASSPTTGSNEQFF.

The rearrangement uses TRBV4-1 and TRBJ2-3; 9 bases agree with TRBD2. This CDR3 region has 14 residues. V shed 0 bases, J shed 14 bases, and the junction held 9 bases outside the gene matches. Germline V gene lookup returns CDR1 MGHRA and CDR2 YSYEKL. The CDR3, as DNA: TGCGCCAGCAGCCAAGATATCGAAGCGGGAGGAAGGTATTTT. It specifies CASSQDIEAGGRYF.

The chain combines TRBV11-2 with TRBJ2-1; 8 bases line up with TRBD2. With V trimmed by 0 bases and J by 4 bases, 11 bases remained unmatched. The CDR3 covers 18 residues. Germline V gene lookup returns CDR1 SGHAT and CDR2 FQNNGV. The CDR3: CASSLDGRAGVVYNEQFF. The CDR3 DNA follows: TGTGCCAGCAGCTTAGACGGGAGGGCAGGCGTAGTATACAATGAGCAGTTCTTC.

The DNA for the CDR3 is TGTGCCAGCAGCTCCCCGTGGGGGGCCAACGTCCTGACTTTC. It encodes CASSSPWGANVLTF. The gene calls are TRBV7-9 and TRBJ2-6, with unresolved D. The CDR3 consists of 14 residues. Trimming pared 4 bases from V and 4 bases from J, leaving 8 bases between. In germline, CDR1 is SEHNR, CDR2 FQNEAQ (reference sequence).

In this sample, this clonotype turned up many times. The rearrangement uses TRBV7-2 and TRBJ2-1; TRBD2 aligns across 7 bases. The CDR3 is 13 amino acids. The V and J ends lost 5 bases and 3 bases, in that order; junction bases with no gene match: 1. From germline, CDR1 is SGHTA and CDR2 FQGNSA. CDR3 nucleotides: TGTGCCAGCAGCCGGGACTACTACAATGAGCAGTTCTTC. Translating it yields CASSRDYYNEQFF.

The gene calls are TRBV27 and TRBJ1-3; D might be TRBD1 (5 bases). This CDR3 contains 17 residues. V lost 3 bases and J 0 bases, leaving 15 bases between the germline ends. In germline, CDR1 is MNHEY, CDR2 SMNVEV (reference sequence). CDR3 sequence: CASSLSGLTTSGNTIYF. The CDR3 region has the DNA TGTGCCAGCAGTTTGTCGGGACTCACGACCTCTGGAAACACCATATATTTT.

J is TRBJ2-1 and V is TRBV4-2; D remains ambiguous. Germline CDR1 is LGHNA and CDR2 is YNFKEQ. The V end lost 0 bases, the J end lost 3 bases, and 15 bases lay between the germline ends. The CDR3 runs 17 residues. CDR3 sequence: CASSQESLGGHYNEQFF. The CDR3 nucleotides read TGTGCCAGCAGCCAAGAGTCCCTGGGCGGCCACTACAATGAGCAGTTCTTC.

This clonotype was observed many times. The genes are TRBV12-3 or TRBV12-4 and TRBJ2-1; D ambiguous. V was trimmed by 3 bases and J by 5 bases, leaving 8 bases between them. This CDR3 comprises 13 residues. Written as DNA, the CDR3 is TGTGCCAGCAGTTTGAGCCCTAACAATGAGCAGTTCTTC. This encodes CASSLSPNNEQFF.

This chain joins TRBV20-1 and TRBJ2-2; D unclear. Trimming stripped 1 base from V and 5 bases from J, with 8 bases between. Germline V gene sequence: CDR1 DFQATT, CDR2 SNEGSKA (reference sequence). CDR3 size: 13 residues. This chain's CDR3 is CSARVLGTGELFF. In DNA form, the CDR3 reads TGCAGTGCTAGAGTCTTGGGGACCGGGGAGCTGTTTTTT.

The chain couples TRBV12-3 or TRBV12-4 to TRBJ2-1, with D possibly being TRBD1 or TRBD2 (5 bases each). The CDR3 consists of 16 residues. V lost 5 bases to trimming and J lost 1 base, with 15 bases between them. The DNA of the CDR3 is TGTGCCAGCAGTCCCCTGCCGGGGCAATCCTACAATGAGCAGTTCTTC. Its translation is CASSPLPGQSYNEQFF.

In its sample, this clonotype was seen a few times. This chain uses TRBV2 with TRBJ1-1, with D possibly being TRBD1 (5 bases). Trimming shortened V by 4 bases and J by 1 base, and 13 bases separated the two germline ends. Germline loops: CDR1 SNHLY, CDR2 FYNNEI. The length of the CDR3 is 15 residues. CDR3 protein: CASSVAGFTNTEAFF. CDR3 nucleotides: TGTGCCAGCAGTGTAGCAGGGTTTACGAACACTGAAGCTTTCTTT. Drawing the rest from reference TRBV2 and TRBJ1-1, the complete variable domain is EPEVTQTPSHQVTQMGQEVILRCVPISNHLYFYWYRQILGQKVEFLVSFYNNEISEKSEIFDDQFSVERPDGSNFTLKIRSTKLEDSAMYFCASSVAGFTNTEAFFGQGTRLTVV.

This chain links TRBV19 with TRBJ2-1; D not certain. This CDR3 has 15 residues. The germline V gene encodes CDR1 LNHDA and CDR2 SQIVND (reference sequence). V lost 3 bases to trimming and J lost 1 base, with 10 bases between them. CDR3 DNA: TGTGCCAGTAGTATTTTTCTGGGGTCCTACAATGAGCAGTTCTTC. The encoded protein is CASSIFLGSYNEQFF.

On this clonotype itself: Being one base from a much bigger clone, this may be a read error. This sequence joins TRBV20-1 and TRBJ1-6; D is possibly TRBD1 (6 bases). V shed 6 bases and J shed 10 bases, with 22 bases lying between them. Germline V lookup: CDR1 DFQATT, CDR2 SNEGSKA (reference sequence). The CDR3 contains 15 residues. The CDR3 DNA follows: TGCAGTGCGAAAACCGGGACACGGGATGGATCACCCCTCCACTTT. This encodes CSAKTGTRDGSPLHF.

This clonotype appeared a few times. The chain has TRBV2 and TRBJ2-7; TRBD2 might be the D (6 bases). V lost 2 bases, J lost 1 base, and 9 bases lay in between. Germline V CDR1 and CDR2: SNHLY, FYNNEI. CDR3 size: 14 residues. In DNA form, the CDR3 reads TGTGCCAGCAGTGAACTGGCGGGGTCCTACGAGCAGTACTTC. It specifies CASSELAGSYEQYF.

This clonotype was observed at least ten times. The rearrangement links TRBV10-3 to TRBJ2-7; TRBD2 matches at 9 bases. CDR1 is ENHRY and CDR2 is SYGVKD in the germline V gene. The CDR3 sequence is 16 residues long. V shed 0 bases, J shed 5 bases, and the junction held 8 bases outside the gene matches. The CDR3 region has the DNA TGTGCCATCAGTGAGTCGATGGGCGGGAGGGACCACGAGCAGTACTTC. Translated: CAISESMGGRDHEQYF.

The gene calls are TRBV15 and TRBJ2-5, with unresolved D. Trimming shortened V by 2 bases and J by 7 bases, and 14 bases separated the two germline ends. The CDR3 loop spans 14 amino acids. From germline, CDR1 is LNHNV and CDR2 YYDKDF (reference sequence). The CDR3 sequence: CATSRKVEKGTQYF. The CDR3 region has the DNA TGTGCCACCAGCAGAAAAGTGGAGAAGGGGACCCAGTACTTC.

This clonotype has only one observation. The chain links TRBV29-1 to TRBJ2-1; 11 nucleotides agree with TRBD1. Trimming cost V 2 bases and J 4 bases; bases outside gene matches: 7. Germline lookup yields CDR1 SQVTM and CDR2 ANQGSEA. The CDR3 totals 16 residues. The CDR3 bases are TGCAGCGTTGAATGGACAGGGGGCACCCCTTACAATGAGCAGTTCTTC. Translating gives CSVEWTGGTPYNEQFF.

The chain joins TRBV7-8 to TRBJ2-1, with D unresolved. Germline V gene sequence: CDR1 SGHVS, CDR2 FQNEAQ. Deletions cut 5 bases from V and 6 bases from J, with 11 bases between. CDR3 length equals 13 residues. CDR3 DNA sequence: TGTGCCAGCAGCCCCAGTCTTGGCAATGAGCAGTTCTTC. This codes for CASSPSLGNEQFF.

This clonotype has more than one count but fewer than ten. The J gene is TRBJ2-7, the V gene TRBV12-3 or TRBV12-4; 8 nucleotides match TRBD2. The CDR3 loop spans 13 amino acids. V lost 5 bases and J lost 5; bases outside the gene matches: 5. Here the CDR3 reads CASSRDGRDEQYF. The CDR3, as DNA: TGTGCCAGCAGTCGGGACGGGAGGGACGAGCAGTACTTC.

Regarding this clonotype: At one of its ends the junction is not consistent with the germline gene, which may arise from a read error. V usage is TRBV10-3 and J usage is TRBJ1-2, with 9 bases lining up with TRBD1. This CDR3 comprises 13 residues. Per germline, CDR1 ENHRY and CDR2 SYGVKD. This chain's CDR3 is CAIEDRGHYGYPF. As DNA, the CDR3 is TGTGCCATCGAGGACAGGGGCCACTATGGCTACCCCTTC.

The CDR3 loop is CASGLGTVSYEQYF. Written as DNA, the CDR3 is TGTGCTAGTGGTTTGGGGACCGTTTCCTACGAGCAGTACTTC. This chain uses TRBV12-5 with TRBJ2-7; no clear D gene. Trimming shortened V by 1 base and J by 1 base, and 8 bases separated the two germline ends. The CDR3 totals 14 residues. Per the germline V gene, CDR1 is LGHNT and CDR2 is FRNRAP.

This clonotype was found many times. The genes are TRBV11-2 and TRBJ2-1; TRBD2 aligns across 8 bases. V shed 5 bases, J shed 0 bases, and the junction held 3 bases outside the gene matches. Germline CDR1 reads SGHAT; CDR2 reads FQNNGV. The CDR3 consists of 15 residues. This CDR3 reads CASSPGTSSYNEQFF. The CDR3 DNA is TGTGCCAGCAGCCCCGGGACTAGCTCCTACAATGAGCAGTTCTTC. Filled out from reference TRBV11-2 and TRBJ2-1, the complete variable domain reads EAGVAQSPRYKIIEKRQSVAFWCNPISGHATLYWYQQILGQGPKLLIQFQNNGVVDDSQLPKDRFSAERLKGVDSTLKIQPAKLEDSAVYLCASSPGTSSYNEQFFGPGTRLTVL.

This chain connects TRBV7-9 to TRBJ2-7; D may match TRBD1 or TRBD2 (5 bases each). The germline CDR1 and CDR2 sequences are SEHNR and FQNEAQ (reference sequence). The CDR3 is 17 amino acids. V gave up 2 bases and J gave up 6 bases, with 23 bases separating them. CDR3 nucleotides: TGTGCCAGCAGCTTACAGGCTCCTCGGGACGGTCCCTTCGAGCAGTACTTC. Translated, it gives CASSLQAPRDGPFEQYF. The whole variable domain, remainder taken from reference TRBV7-9 and TRBJ2-7, is DTGVSQNPRHKITKRGQNVTFRCDPISEHNRLYWYRQTLGQGPEFLTYFQNEAQLEKSRLLSDRFSAERPKGSFSTLEIQRTEQGDSAMYLCASSLQAPRDGPFEQYFGPGTRLTVT.

This clonotype appeared once. The chain recombines TRBV6-4 with TRBJ1-5; D is ambiguous. V was pared by 5 bases and J by 0 bases, with 11 bases between. The CDR3 length is 15 residues. Per the germline V gene, CDR1 is MRHNA and CDR2 is SNTAGT. The CDR3 is CASSYDIYSNQPQHF. The CDR3 nucleotides read TGTGCCAGCAGTTATGACATATATAGCAATCAGCCCCAGCATTTT.

The chain recombines TRBV5-5 with TRBJ2-1, with D unresolved. Trimming left V 7 bases short and J 2 bases short, with 16 bases between. The germline V gene has CDR1 SGHKS and CDR2 YYEKEE (reference sequence). CDR3 size: 15 residues. CDR3: CASVPRNEPYNEQFF. The CDR3 nucleotides are TGTGCCAGCGTCCCTCGAAACGAGCCCTACAATGAGCAGTTCTTC. Looking up the rest from reference TRBV5-5 and TRBJ2-1 gives the full variable domain: DAGVTQSPTHLIKTRGQQVTLRCSPISGHKSVSWYQQVLGQGPQFIFQYYEKEERGRGNFPDRFSARQFPNYSSELNVNALLLGDSALYLCASVPRNEPYNEQFFGPGTRLTVL.

This clonotype was observed at least ten times. The rearrangement links TRBV5-6 to TRBJ2-3; D possibly corresponds to TRBD2 (5 bases). The CDR3 runs to 16 residues. The V end lost 0 bases, the J end lost 2 bases, and 13 bases lay between the germline ends. CDR1 is SGHDT, CDR2 YYEEEE, per germline. The CDR3 loop is CASSLVTDGNTDTQYF. The CDR3 bases are TGTGCCAGCAGCTTGGTTACGGACGGGAACACAGATACGCAGTATTTT. Combining the CDR3 with reference TRBV5-6 and TRBJ2-3 gives the whole variable domain DAGVTQSPTHLIKTRGQQVTLRCSPKSGHDTVSWYQQALGQGPQFIFQYYEEEERQRGNFPDRFSGHQFPNYSSELNVNALLLGDSALYLCASSLVTDGNTDTQYFGPGTRLTVL.

A few counts support this clonotype. The genes are TRBV13 and TRBJ2-3, with 8 bases aligning to TRBD2. CDR3 size: 15 residues. Germline V gene sequence: CDR1 PRHDT, CDR2 FYEKMQ (reference sequence). The V segment lost 7 bases and the J segment 4 bases; nucleotides outside the gene matches: 10. DNA of the CDR3: TGTGCCAGCACCCGGGAGGGGTTTCGCGCAGATACGCAGTATTTT. Translating it yields CASTREGFRADTQYF.

This clonotype was counted a few times. The CDR3 sequence is CASSPHPTGQETQYF. CDR3 in DNA: TGTGCCAGCAGTCCACACCCCACAGGGCAAGAGACCCAGTACTTC. The chain recombines TRBV27 with TRBJ2-5, with D possibly TRBD1 on 6 matching bases. From germline, CDR1 is MNHEY and CDR2 SMNVEV (reference sequence). This CDR3 comprises 15 residues. The V end lost 5 bases, the J end lost 2 bases, and 15 bases lay between the germline ends.

The chain couples TRBV3-1 to TRBJ2-7, with no clear D. This CDR3 has 15 residues. The ends were cut back, 4 bases at V and 2 bases at J, with 15 bases in the middle. CDR1 and CDR2 (germline): LGHDT, YNNKEL (reference sequence). CDR3 DNA sequence: TGTGCCAGCAGCCCTAGGACGACGGACGCCTACGAGCAGTACTTC. This translates into CASSPRTTDAYEQYF.